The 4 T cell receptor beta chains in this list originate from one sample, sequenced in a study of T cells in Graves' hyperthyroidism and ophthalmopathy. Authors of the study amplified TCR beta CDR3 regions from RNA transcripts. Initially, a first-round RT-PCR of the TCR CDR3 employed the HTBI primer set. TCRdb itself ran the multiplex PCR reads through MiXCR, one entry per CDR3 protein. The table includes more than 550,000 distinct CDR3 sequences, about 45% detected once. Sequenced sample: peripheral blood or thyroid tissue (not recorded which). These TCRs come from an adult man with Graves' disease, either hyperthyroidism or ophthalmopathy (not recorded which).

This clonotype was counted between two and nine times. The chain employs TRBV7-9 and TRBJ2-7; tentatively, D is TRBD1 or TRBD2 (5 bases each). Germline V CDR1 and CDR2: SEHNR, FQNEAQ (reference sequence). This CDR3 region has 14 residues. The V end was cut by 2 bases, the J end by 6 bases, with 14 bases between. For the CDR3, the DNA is TGTGCCAGCAGCTTAACTGGGAGTCAGGGCGAGCAGTACTTC. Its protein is CASSLTGSQGEQYF.

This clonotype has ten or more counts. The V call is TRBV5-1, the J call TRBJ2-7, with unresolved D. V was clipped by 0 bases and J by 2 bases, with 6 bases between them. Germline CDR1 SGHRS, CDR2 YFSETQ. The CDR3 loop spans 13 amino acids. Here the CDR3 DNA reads TGCGCCAGCAGCTTGGACGGGCCCTACGAGCAGTACTTC. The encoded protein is CASSLDGPYEQYF.

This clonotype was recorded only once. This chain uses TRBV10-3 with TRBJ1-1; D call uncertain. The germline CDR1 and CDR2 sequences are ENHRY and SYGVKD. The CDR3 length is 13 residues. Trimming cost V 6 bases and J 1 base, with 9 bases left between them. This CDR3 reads CAIREITNTEAFF. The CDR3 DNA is TGTGCCATCAGGGAAATCACGAACACTGAAGCTTTCTTT.

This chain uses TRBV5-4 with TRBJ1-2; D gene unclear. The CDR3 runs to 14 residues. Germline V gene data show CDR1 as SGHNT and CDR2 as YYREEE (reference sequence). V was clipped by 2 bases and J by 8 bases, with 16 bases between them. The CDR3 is CASSLAQPKEGYTF. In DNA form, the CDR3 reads TGTGCCAGCAGCTTAGCCCAACCCAAGGAAGGCTACACCTTC.